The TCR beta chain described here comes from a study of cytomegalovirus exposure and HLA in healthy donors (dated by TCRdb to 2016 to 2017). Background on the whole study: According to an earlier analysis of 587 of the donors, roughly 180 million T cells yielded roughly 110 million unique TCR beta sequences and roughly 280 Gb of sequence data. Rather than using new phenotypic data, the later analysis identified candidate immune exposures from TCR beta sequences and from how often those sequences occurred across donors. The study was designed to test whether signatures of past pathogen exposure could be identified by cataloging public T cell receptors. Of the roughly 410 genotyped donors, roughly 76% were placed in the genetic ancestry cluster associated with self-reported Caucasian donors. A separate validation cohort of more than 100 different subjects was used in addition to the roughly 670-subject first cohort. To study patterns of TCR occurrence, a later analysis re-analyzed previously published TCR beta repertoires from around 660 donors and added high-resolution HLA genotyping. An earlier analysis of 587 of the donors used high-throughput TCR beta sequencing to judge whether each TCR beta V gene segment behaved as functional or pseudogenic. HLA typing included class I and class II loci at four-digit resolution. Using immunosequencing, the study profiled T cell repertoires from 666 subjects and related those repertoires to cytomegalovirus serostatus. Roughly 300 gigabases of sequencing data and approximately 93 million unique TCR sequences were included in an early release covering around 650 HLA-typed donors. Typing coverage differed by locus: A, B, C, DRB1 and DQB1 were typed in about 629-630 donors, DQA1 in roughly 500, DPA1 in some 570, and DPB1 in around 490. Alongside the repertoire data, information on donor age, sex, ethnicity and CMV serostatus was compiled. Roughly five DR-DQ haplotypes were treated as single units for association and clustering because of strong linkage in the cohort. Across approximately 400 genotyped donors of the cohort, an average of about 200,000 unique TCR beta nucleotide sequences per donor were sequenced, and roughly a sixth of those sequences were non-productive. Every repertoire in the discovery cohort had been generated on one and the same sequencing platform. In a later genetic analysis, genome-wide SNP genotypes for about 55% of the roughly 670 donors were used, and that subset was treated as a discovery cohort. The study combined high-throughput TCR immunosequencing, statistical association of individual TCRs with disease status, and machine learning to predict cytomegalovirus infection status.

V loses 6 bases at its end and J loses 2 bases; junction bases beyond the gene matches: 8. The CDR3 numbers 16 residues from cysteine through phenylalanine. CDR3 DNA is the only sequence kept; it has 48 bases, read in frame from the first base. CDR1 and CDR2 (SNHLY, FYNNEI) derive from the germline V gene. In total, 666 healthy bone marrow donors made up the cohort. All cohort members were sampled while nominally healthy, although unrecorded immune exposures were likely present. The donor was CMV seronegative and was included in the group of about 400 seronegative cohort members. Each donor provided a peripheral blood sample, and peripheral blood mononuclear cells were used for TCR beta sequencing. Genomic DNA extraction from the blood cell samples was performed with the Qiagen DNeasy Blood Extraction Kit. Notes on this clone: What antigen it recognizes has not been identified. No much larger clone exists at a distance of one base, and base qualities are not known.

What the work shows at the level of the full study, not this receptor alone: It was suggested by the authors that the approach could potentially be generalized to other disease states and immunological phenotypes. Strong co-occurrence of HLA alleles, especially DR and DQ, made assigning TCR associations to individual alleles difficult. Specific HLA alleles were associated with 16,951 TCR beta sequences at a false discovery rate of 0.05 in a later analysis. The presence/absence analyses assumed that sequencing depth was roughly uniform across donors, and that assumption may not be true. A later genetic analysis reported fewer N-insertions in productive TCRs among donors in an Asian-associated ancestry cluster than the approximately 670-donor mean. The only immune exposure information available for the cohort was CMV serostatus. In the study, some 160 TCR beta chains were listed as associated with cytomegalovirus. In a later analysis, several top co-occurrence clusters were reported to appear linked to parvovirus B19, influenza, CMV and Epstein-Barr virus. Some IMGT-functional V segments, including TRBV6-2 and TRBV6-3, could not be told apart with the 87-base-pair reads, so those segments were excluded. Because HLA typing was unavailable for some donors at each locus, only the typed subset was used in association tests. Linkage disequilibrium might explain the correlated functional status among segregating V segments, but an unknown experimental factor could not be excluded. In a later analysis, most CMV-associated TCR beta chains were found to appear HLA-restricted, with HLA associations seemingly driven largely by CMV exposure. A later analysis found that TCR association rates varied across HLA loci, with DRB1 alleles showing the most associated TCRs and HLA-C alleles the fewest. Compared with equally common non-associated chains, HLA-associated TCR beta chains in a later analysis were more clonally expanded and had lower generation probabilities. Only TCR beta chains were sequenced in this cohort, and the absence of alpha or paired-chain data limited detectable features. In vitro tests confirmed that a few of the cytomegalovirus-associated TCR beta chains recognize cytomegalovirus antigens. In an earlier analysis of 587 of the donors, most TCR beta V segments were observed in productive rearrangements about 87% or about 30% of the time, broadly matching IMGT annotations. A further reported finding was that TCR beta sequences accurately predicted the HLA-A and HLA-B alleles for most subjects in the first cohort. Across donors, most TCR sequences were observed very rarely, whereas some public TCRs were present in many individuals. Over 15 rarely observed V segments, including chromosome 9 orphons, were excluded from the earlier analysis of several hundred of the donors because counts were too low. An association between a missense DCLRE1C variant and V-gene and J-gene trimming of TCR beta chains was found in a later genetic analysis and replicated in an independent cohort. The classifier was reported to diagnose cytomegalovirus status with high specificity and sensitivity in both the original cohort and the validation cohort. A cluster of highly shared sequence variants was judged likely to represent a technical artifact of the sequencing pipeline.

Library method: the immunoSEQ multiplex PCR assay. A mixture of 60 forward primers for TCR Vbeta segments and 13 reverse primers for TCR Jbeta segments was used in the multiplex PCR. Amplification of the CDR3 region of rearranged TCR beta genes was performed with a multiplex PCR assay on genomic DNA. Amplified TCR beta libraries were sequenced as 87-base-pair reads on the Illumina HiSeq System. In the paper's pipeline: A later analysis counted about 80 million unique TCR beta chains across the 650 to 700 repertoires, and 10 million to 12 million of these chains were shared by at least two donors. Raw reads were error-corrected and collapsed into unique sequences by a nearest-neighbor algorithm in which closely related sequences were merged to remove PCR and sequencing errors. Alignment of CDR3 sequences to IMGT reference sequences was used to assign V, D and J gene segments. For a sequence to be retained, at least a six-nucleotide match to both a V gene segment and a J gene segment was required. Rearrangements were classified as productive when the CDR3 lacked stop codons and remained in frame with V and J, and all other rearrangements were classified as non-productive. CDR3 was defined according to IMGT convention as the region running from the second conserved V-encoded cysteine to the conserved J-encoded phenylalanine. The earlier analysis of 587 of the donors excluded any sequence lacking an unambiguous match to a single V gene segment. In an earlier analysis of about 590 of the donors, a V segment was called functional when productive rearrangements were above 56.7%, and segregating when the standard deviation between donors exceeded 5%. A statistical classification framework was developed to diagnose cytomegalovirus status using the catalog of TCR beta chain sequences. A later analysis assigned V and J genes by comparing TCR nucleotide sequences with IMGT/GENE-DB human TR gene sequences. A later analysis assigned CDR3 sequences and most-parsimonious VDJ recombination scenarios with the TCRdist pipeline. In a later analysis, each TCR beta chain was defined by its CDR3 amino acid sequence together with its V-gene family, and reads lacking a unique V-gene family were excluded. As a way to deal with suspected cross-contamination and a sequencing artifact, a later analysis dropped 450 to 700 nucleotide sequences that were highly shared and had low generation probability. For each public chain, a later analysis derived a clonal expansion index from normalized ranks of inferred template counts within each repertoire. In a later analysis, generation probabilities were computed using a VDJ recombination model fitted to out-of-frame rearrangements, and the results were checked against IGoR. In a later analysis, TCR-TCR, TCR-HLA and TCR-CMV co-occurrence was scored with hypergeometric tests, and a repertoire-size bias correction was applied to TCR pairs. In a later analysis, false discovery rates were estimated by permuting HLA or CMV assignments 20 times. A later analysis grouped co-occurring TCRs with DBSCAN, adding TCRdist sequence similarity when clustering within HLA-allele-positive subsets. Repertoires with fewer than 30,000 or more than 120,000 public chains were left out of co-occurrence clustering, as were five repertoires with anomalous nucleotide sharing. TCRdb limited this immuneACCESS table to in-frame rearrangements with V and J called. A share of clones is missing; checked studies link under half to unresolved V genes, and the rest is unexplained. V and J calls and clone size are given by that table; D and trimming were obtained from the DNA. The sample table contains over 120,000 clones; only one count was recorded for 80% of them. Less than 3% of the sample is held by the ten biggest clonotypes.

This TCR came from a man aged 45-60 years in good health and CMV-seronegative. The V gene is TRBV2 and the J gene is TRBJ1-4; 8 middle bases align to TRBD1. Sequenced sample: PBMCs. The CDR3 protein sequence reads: CASSSMGQATNEKLFF. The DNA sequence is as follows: TGTGCCAGCAGCTCCATGGGACAGGCGACTAATGAAAAACTGTTTTTT.